The 17 T cell receptor beta chains listed next were all sequenced from one sample in a study of beta chain features in type 1 diabetes. As every portion of the isolated RNA was reverse transcribed, the sequencing read expressed TCRB transcripts. Only in-frame clones appear in the TCRdb table, and some are missing; sequencing was by immunoSEQ multiplex PCR. This sample has 150,000 to 190,000 clones; around 10% occur once, and the top ten carry approximately 2%. Sequenced material: central memory CD4+ T cells from blood. These receptors all stem from a man in his late teens or twenties in good health.

This clone was seen only a few times. The chain employs TRBV5-1 and TRBJ2-1; D call uncertain. Germline CDR1 SGHRS, CDR2 YFSETQ. The CDR3 loop spans 14 amino acids. The V end lost 5 bases, the J end lost 2 bases, and 11 bases lay between the germline ends. This chain's CDR3 is CASSLSEAYNEQFF. DNA of the CDR3: TGCGCCAGCAGTTTATCCGAAGCCTACAATGAGCAGTTCTTC.

The chain is built from TRBV11-2 and TRBJ1-1; a possible D gene is TRBD1 (6 bases). CDR1 is SGHAT and CDR2 is FQNNGV in the germline V gene. The V end was cut by 7 bases, the J end by 1 base, with 19 bases between. This CDR3 spans 16 amino acids. CDR3 sequence (DNA): TGTGCCAGCACTCTAAATTTCGGACAGACGAACACTGAAGCTTTCTTT. This codes for CASTLNFGQTNTEAFF.

The chain joins TRBV9 to TRBJ1-5, with D uncertain. Germline V CDR1 and CDR2: SGDLS, YYNGEE. V was clipped by 0 bases and J by 3 bases, with 7 bases between them. The CDR3 runs 14 residues. The CDR3 here is CASSVEPLNQPQHF. The CDR3 nucleotides read TGTGCCAGCAGCGTAGAACCCCTCAATCAGCCCCAGCATTTT.

This clone was counted only a few times. The genes are TRBV9 and TRBJ2-1, with 8 bases aligning to TRBD1. J was trimmed by 2 bases and V by 3 bases; bases with no gene match: 4. Looked up from germline, CDR1 is SGDLS and CDR2 is YYNGEE. This CDR3 contains 15 residues. CDR3 in DNA: TGTGCCAGCAGCGAGGCAGGGGGCGCCTACAATGAGCAGTTCTTC. Translated: CASSEAGGAYNEQFF.

This clone was counted only a few times. This chain connects TRBV29-1 to TRBJ2-7, with 8 bases lining up with TRBD1. Per the germline V gene, CDR1 is SQVTM and CDR2 is ANQGSEA. The length of the CDR3 is 13 residues. Trimming removed 0 bases from V and 6 bases from J; junction bases left unmatched: 4. CDR3 protein: CSVEETQGVEQYF. CDR3 nucleotide sequence: TGCAGCGTTGAAGAAACACAGGGGGTCGAGCAGTACTTC.

This clone was seen a few times. This chain connects TRBV4-2 to TRBJ1-5; 7 bases map to TRBD1. J was trimmed by 1 base and V by 0 bases; bases with no gene match: 0. The CDR3 covers 15 residues. Germline V CDR1 and CDR2: LGHNA, YNFKEQ. CDR3 coding DNA: TGTGCCAGCAGCCAAGAGACAGGGAGCAATCAGCCCCAGCATTTT. It codes for CASSQETGSNQPQHF.

The V call is TRBV5-4, the J call TRBJ2-5; D not certain. Trimming cost V 1 base and J 2 bases, with 6 bases left between them. The CDR3 length is 13 residues. From germline, CDR1 is SGHNT and CDR2 YYREEE (reference sequence). The CDR3 sequence is CASSLTVQETQYF. Written as DNA, the CDR3 is TGTGCCAGCAGCTTGACGGTTCAAGAGACCCAGTACTTC. Using reference TRBV5-4 and TRBJ2-5 for the parts outside the CDR3, the full variable domain is ETGVTQSPTHLIKTRGQQVTLRCSSQSGHNTVSWYQQALGQGPQFIFQYYREEENGRGNFPPRFSGLQFPNYSSELNVNALELDDSALYLCASSLTVQETQYFGPGTRLLVL.

This clone showed up just a few times. This chain connects TRBV6-6 to TRBJ2-4, with a weak D call TRBD1 (5 bases). The germline V and J ends were trimmed by 0 bases and 11 bases, with 8 bases remaining between them. CDR1 is MNHNY and CDR2 is SVGAGI in the germline V gene (reference sequence). The CDR3 extends over 12 amino acids. The CDR3 nucleotides read TGTGCCAGCAGTTACTCTAGGACACTTCAGTACTTC. This encodes CASSYSRTLQYF.

This clone has a handful of counts. V and J are TRBV11-2 and TRBJ2-3; possible D gene TRBD2, 5 bases. CDR3 length equals 13 residues. Trimming took off 1 base at V and 6 bases at J, with 8 bases between the two ends. The germline V gene has CDR1 SGHAT and CDR2 FQNNGV. CDR3 loop: CASSLGSGDTQYF. As DNA, the CDR3 is TGTGCCAGCAGCTTAGGCTCGGGGGATACGCAGTATTTT. Complete variable domain (other parts from reference TRBV11-2 and TRBJ2-3): EAGVAQSPRYKIIEKRQSVAFWCNPISGHATLYWYQQILGQGPKLLIQFQNNGVVDDSQLPKDRFSAERLKGVDSTLKIQPAKLEDSAVYLCASSLGSGDTQYFGPGTRLTVL.

This clone has at least ten counts. V is TRBV15 and J is TRBJ2-3, with D uncertain. Trimming stripped 6 bases from V and 2 bases from J, with 12 bases between. From germline, CDR1 is LNHNV and CDR2 YYDKDF (reference sequence). CDR3 length: 14 residues. The DNA of the CDR3 is TGTGCCACCAGGGAACTGGCTGTCACAGATACGCAGTATTTT. Its protein is CATRELAVTDTQYF. Looking up the rest from reference TRBV15 and TRBJ2-3 gives the full variable domain: DAMVIQNPRYQVTQFGKPVTLSCSQTLNHNVMYWYQQKSSQAPKLLFHYYDKDFNNEADTPDNFQSRRPNTSFCFLDIRSPGLGDTAMYLCATRELAVTDTQYFGPGTRLTVL.

This clone has ten or more counts. The chain joins TRBV23-1 to TRBJ1-5; 8 positions agree with TRBD1. TRBV23-1 is filed as an ORF, its function uncertain. The CDR3 spans 17 residues. V trimming: 3 bases; J trimming: 4 bases; junction bases outside the gene matches: 11. The DNA of the CDR3 is TGCGCCAGCAGTCAGGACCACGACAGGGGCCGTAATCAGCCCCAGCATTTT. It translates to CASSQDHDRGRNQPQHF.

The rearrangement joins TRBV9 to TRBJ2-2; TRBD2 matches at 9 bases. V was clipped by 3 bases and J by 6 bases; unmatched bases: 6. The V gene's germline CDR1 is SGDLS and CDR2 YYNGEE. The CDR3 is made up of 15 amino acids. CDR3 DNA: TGTGCCAGCAGCGGTAGCGGGAGTTATGCCGGGGAGCTGTTTTTT. It is translated as CASSGSGSYAGELFF.

The rearrangement links TRBV28 to TRBJ1-5, with D uncertain. This CDR3 spans 8 amino acids. Germline loops: CDR1 MDHEN, CDR2 SYDVKM. V was trimmed by 8 bases and J by 11 bases, leaving 4 bases between them. CDR3 sequence: CASGTQHF. For the CDR3, the DNA is TGTGCCAGCGGGACCCAGCATTTT.

In this sample, this clone turned up a few times. The chain carries TRBV29-1 and TRBJ2-1, with D perhaps TRBD2 (6 bases). This CDR3 has 13 residues. Trimming shortened V by 2 bases and J by 5 bases, and 10 bases separated the two germline ends. The germline V gene encodes CDR1 SQVTM and CDR2 ANQGSEA. CDR3 coding DNA: TGCAGCGTTGAACGACAGCGGGACAATGAGCAGTTCTTC. Its protein product is CSVERQRDNEQFF.

In this sample, this clone turned up a few times. CDR3 nucleotide sequence: TGTGCCAGCAGCTTAACGGGAGGGCCAGTCAAAAACATTCAGTACTTC. It is translated as CASSLTGGPVKNIQYF. V is TRBV13 and J is TRBJ2-4; 8 nucleotides line up with TRBD2. V trimming: 2 bases; J trimming: 3 bases; junction bases outside the gene matches: 6. The germline CDR1 and CDR2 sequences are PRHDT and FYEKMQ (reference sequence). The CDR3 sequence is 16 residues long. The complete variable domain, with remaining parts taken from reference TRBV13 and TRBJ2-4, reads AAGVIQSPRHLIKEKRETATLKCYPIPRHDTVYWYQQGPGQDPQFLISFYEKMQSDKGSIPDRFSAQQFSDYHSELNMSSLELGDSALYFCASSLTGGPVKNIQYFGAGTRLSVL.

The chain has TRBV6-6 and TRBJ1-2; D ambiguous. V gave up 6 bases and J gave up 4 bases, with 15 bases separating them. The germline V gene has CDR1 MNHNY and CDR2 SVGAGI (reference sequence). The CDR3 contains 14 residues. The CDR3 sequence is CASRPQKTFYGYTF. CDR3 nucleotide sequence: TGTGCCAGCAGGCCACAGAAGACTTTCTATGGCTACACCTTC.

This clone was picked up a small number of times. The V gene is TRBV18, the J gene TRBJ2-3; D is undetermined. This CDR3 comprises 13 residues. Germline lookup yields CDR1 KGHSH and CDR2 LQKENI. Trimming took off 6 bases at V and 4 bases at J, with 11 bases between the two ends. The CDR3 DNA reads as TGTGCCAGCTCCGGATTTGCATCAGATACGCAGTATTTT. This sequence encodes CASSGFASDTQYF.